The text below deals with one T cell receptor beta chain. What this receptor recognizes is not known. Base quality data are lacking; no much larger clone is found one base away. Libraries were built with the immunoSEQ multiplex PCR assay. For the multiplex PCR, a mixture combining 60 forward primers for TCR Vbeta segments and 13 reverse primers for TCR Jbeta segments was used. The CDR3 region of rearranged TCR beta genes was amplified from genomic DNA with a multiplex PCR assay. On the Illumina HiSeq System, the amplified TCR beta libraries were sequenced as 87-base-pair reads. In the original analysis: A later analysis tallied around 80 million unique TCR beta chains across the 666 repertoires, and about 10 million of those chains were shared by two or more donors. Raw reads were error-corrected and collapsed into unique sequences with a nearest-neighbor algorithm that merged closely related sequences to remove PCR and sequencing errors. V, D and J gene segments were assigned by aligning CDR3 sequences to IMGT reference sequences. For a sequence to be retained, a match of at least six nucleotides was required to both a V gene segment and a J gene segment. Rearrangements were called productive when the CDR3 lacked stop codons and stayed in frame with V and J; all others were non-productive. Following IMGT convention, CDR3 was defined as the stretch from the second conserved V-encoded cysteine up to the conserved J-encoded phenylalanine. The earlier analysis of about 590 of the donors excluded sequences that lacked an unambiguous match to a single V gene segment. In an earlier analysis of about 590 of the donors, a V segment was called functional when productive rearrangements were above 56.7%, and segregating when the standard deviation between donors exceeded 5%. A statistical classification framework was developed to diagnose cytomegalovirus status using the catalog of TCR beta chain sequences. A later analysis assigned V and J genes by comparing TCR nucleotide sequences with IMGT/GENE-DB human TR gene sequences. The TCRdist pipeline was used in a later analysis to assign CDR3 sequences and most-parsimonious VDJ recombination scenarios. In a later analysis, every TCR beta chain was defined by the combination of its CDR3 amino acid sequence and its V-gene family, and reads without a unique V-gene family were dropped. A later analysis removed 592 highly shared, low-generation-probability nucleotide sequences to deal with suspected cross-contamination and a sequencing artifact. A later analysis calculated a clonal expansion index for each public chain from normalized within-repertoire ranks of inferred template counts. In a later analysis, generation probabilities were computed with a VDJ recombination model fitted to out-of-frame rearrangements, and the resulting probabilities were checked against IGoR. A later analysis scored TCR-TCR, TCR-HLA and TCR-CMV co-occurrence with hypergeometric tests, applying a repertoire-size bias correction to TCR pairs. A later analysis estimated false discovery rates by permuting HLA or CMV assignments 20 times. A later analysis grouped co-occurring TCRs with DBSCAN, adding TCRdist sequence similarity when clustering within HLA-allele-positive subsets. Repertoires with fewer than 30,000 or more than 120,000 public chains, plus five repertoires with anomalous nucleotide sharing, were excluded from co-occurrence clustering. Imported from immuneACCESS, the table was reduced by TCRdb to in-frame sequences with V and J called. These copies leave out some clones; in studies compared against another copy, an unresolved V gene accounts for under half, and the cause of the remainder is not known. V, J and clone size derive from that table, while D and trimming were established from the DNA sequence. The table for this sample lists approximately 79,000 clones; 65% to 75% of them were counted only once. Roughly 9.1% of the sample is in the top ten clones.

The data were obtained in a study of cytomegalovirus exposure and HLA in healthy donors (dated by TCRdb to the late 2010s). Study-level background: According to an earlier analysis of 587 of the donors, roughly 180 million T cells yielded 95 million to 140 million unique TCR beta sequences and approximately 280 Gb of sequence data. In an earlier analysis of 587 of the donors, high-throughput TCR beta sequencing was used to judge whether each TCR beta V gene segment behaved as functional or pseudogenic. Typing coverage varied by locus: about 629-640 donors for A, B, C, DRB1 and DQB1; 522 for DQA1; nearly 610 for DPA1; 450 to 480 for DPB1. All discovery cohort repertoires had been generated on a single sequencing platform. In a later genetic analysis, genome-wide SNP genotypes for about three fifths of the roughly 670 donors were used, and that subset was treated as a discovery cohort. About 280 gigabases of sequencing data and tens of millions of unique TCR sequences made up an early release that covered several hundred HLA-typed donors. Donor age, sex, ethnicity and CMV serostatus were compiled together with the repertoire data. Among the roughly 400 genotyped donors, around 81% belonged to the genetic ancestry cluster associated with self-reported Caucasian donors. Class I and class II HLA loci were covered by the typing at four-digit resolution. Because of strong linkage in the cohort, roughly five DR-DQ haplotypes were treated as single units for association and clustering. The T cell repertoires of 670 or so subjects were profiled by immunosequencing and related to cytomegalovirus serostatus. Among almost 400 genotyped donors of the cohort, an average of approximately 240,000 unique TCR beta nucleotide sequences were sequenced per donor, around 18% of them non-productive. A later analysis re-analyzed previously published TCR beta repertoires from 550 to 700 donors and added high-resolution HLA genotyping to study TCR occurrence patterns. The study was designed to test whether signatures of past pathogen exposure could be identified by cataloging public T cell receptors. To predict cytomegalovirus infection status, the study combined high-throughput TCR immunosequencing, statistical association of individual TCRs with disease status, and machine learning. In the later analysis, no new phenotypic data were used to find candidate immune exposures; instead, reliance was placed on TCR beta sequences and their occurrence across donors. Along with the roughly 710-subject first cohort, a separate validation cohort of over a hundred different subjects was used.

On the study overall, not on this receptor specifically: HLA typing was unavailable for some donors at each locus, so association tests used only the typed subset. The classifier was reported to diagnose cytomegalovirus status with high specificity and sensitivity in both the original and validation cohorts. A later analysis associated 16,951 TCR beta sequences with specific HLA alleles at a false discovery rate of 0.05. Correlated functional status among segregating V segments might be attributable to linkage disequilibrium, but an unknown experimental factor could not be ruled out. Immune exposure information for the cohort was limited to CMV serostatus. Because counts were too low, seventeen rarely observed V segments, including chromosome 9 orphons, were left out of the earlier analysis of some 640 of the donors. In the study, 164 TCR beta chains were listed as associated with cytomegalovirus. Most TCR sequences were observed very rarely across donors, whereas some public TCRs were present in many individuals. Some IMGT-functional V segments, including TRBV6-2 and TRBV6-3, could not be distinguished by the 87-base-pair reads and were therefore excluded. Strong co-occurrence of HLA alleles, especially DR and DQ, made assigning TCR associations to individual alleles difficult. Several of the top co-occurrence clusters appeared to be linked to parvovirus B19, influenza, CMV and Epstein-Barr virus, according to a later analysis. A later genetic analysis reported fewer N-insertions in productive TCRs among donors in an Asian-associated ancestry cluster than the 666-donor mean. In a later analysis, TCR association rates were found to vary across HLA loci, with the most associated TCRs seen for DRB1 alleles and the fewest for HLA-C alleles. In a later analysis, HLA-associated TCR beta chains showed more clonal expansion and lower generation probabilities than non-associated chains that were equally common. It was suggested by the authors that the approach could potentially be generalized to other disease states and immunological phenotypes. A further reported finding was that TCR beta sequences accurately predicted the HLA-A and HLA-B alleles for most subjects in the first cohort. According to a later analysis, most CMV-associated TCR beta chains appeared to be HLA-restricted, and the HLA associations seemed to be driven largely by CMV exposure. A cluster of highly shared sequence variants was judged likely to be a technical artifact of the sequencing pipeline. V-gene and J-gene trimming of TCR beta chains was associated with a missense DCLRE1C variant in a later genetic analysis, and the association was replicated in an independent cohort. A few of the identified cytomegalovirus-associated TCR beta chains were confirmed in vitro to be specific for cytomegalovirus antigens. An earlier analysis of approximately 570 of the donors showed that most TCR beta V segments appeared in productive rearrangements either about 87% or about 30% of the time, which broadly matched IMGT annotations. This cohort had only TCR beta chains sequenced, and the lack of alpha or paired-chain data limited which features could be detected. Sequencing depth was assumed to be roughly uniform across donors in the presence/absence analyses, though that assumption may not hold.

Spanning cysteine to phenylalanine, the CDR3 consists of 14 amino acids. The DNA shown is the 42-base CDR3, in frame from base 1. According to the germline V gene (reference sequence), CDR1 reads GTSNPN and CDR2 reads SVGIG. Trimming takes 4 bases off V and 3 bases off J; junction bases not matched to a gene: 9. The cohort was made up of approximately 670 healthy bone marrow donors. Cohort members were all nominally healthy when sampled, although unrecorded immune exposures were likely present. The donor was CMV seropositive and belonged to the group of more than 250 seropositive cohort members. Every donor gave a peripheral blood sample, and the peripheral blood mononuclear cells from that sample were used for TCR beta sequencing. Genomic DNA was extracted from the blood cell samples with the Qiagen DNeasy Blood Extraction Kit.

The sample comprised PBMCs. This TCR came from a man aged 35 to 55 in good health and CMV-seropositive. The chain links TRBV30 with TRBJ2-7; 7 central bases correspond to TRBD1. The CDR3 amino acid sequence is: CAWTEADRFYEQYF. The DNA sequence follows: TGTGCCTGGACCGAGGCGGACAGGTTCTACGAGCAGTACTTC.